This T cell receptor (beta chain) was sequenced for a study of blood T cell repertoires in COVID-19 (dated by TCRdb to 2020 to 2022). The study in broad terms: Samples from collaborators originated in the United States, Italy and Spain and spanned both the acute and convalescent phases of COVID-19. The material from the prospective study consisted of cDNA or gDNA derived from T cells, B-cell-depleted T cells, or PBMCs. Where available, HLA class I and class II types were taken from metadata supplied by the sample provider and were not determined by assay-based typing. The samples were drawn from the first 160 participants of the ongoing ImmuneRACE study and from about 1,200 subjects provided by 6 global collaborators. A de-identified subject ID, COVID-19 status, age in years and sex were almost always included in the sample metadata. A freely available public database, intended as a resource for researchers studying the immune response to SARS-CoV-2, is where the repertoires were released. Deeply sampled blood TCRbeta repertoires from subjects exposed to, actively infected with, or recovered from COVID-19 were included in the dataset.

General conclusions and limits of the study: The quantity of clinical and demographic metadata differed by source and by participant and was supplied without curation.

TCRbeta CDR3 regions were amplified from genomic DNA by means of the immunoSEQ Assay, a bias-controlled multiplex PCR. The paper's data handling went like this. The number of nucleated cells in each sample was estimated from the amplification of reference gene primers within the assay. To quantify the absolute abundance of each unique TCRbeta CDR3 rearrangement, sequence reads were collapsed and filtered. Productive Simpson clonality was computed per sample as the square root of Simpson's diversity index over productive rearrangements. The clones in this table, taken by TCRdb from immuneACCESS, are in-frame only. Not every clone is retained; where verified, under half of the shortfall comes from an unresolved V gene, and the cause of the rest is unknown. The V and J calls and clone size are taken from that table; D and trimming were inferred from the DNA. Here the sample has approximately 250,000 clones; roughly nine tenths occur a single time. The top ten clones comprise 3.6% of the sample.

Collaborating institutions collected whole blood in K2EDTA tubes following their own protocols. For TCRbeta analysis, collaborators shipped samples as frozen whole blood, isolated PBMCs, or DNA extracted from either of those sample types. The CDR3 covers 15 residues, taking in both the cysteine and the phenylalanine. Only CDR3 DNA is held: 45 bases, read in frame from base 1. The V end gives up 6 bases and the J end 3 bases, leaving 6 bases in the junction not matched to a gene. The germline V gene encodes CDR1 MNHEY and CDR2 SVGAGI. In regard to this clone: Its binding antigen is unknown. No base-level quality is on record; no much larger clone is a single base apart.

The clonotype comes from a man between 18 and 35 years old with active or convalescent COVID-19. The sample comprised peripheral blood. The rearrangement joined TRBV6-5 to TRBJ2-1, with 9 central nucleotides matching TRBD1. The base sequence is TGTGCCAGCAGGTACAGGGGGCAGAACTACAATGAGCAGTTCTTC. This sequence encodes CASRYRGQNYNEQFF.